This entry lists 14 T cell receptor beta chains sequenced from one sample in a study of Ad26.COV2.S vaccination and SARS-CoV-2 variants. Measured with immunoSEQ multiplex PCR; TCRdb has only the in-frame clones, and not every one. The repertoire includes some 420,000 clones, 70% to 90% of them detected once, and roughly 4% sits in the top ten. The treatment here: 15 to 20 received Ad26.COV2.S at low or high dose, single or two shots; about 5 received placebo; per-sample allocation not given. Sampling happened 63 days after the first vaccine or placebo injection. The sequences come from peripheral blood, collected in a trial of Ad26.COV2.S vaccine versus placebo. These receptors originate from a person aged 18 to 65 who received the Ad26.COV2.S COVID-19 vaccine or a placebo.

V gene TRBV4-1 combines with J gene TRBJ2-5, with 7 bases aligning to TRBD2. J was trimmed by 0 bases and V by 0 bases; bases with no gene match: 16. This CDR3 region has 20 residues. Germline CDR1 MGHRA, CDR2 YSYEKL. The CDR3 nucleotides are TGCGCCAGCAGCCAAGAGATTCCCCAAGGGCGGGGGATGTACCAAGAGACCCAGTACTTC. It yields the protein CASSQEIPQGRGMYQETQYF.

V gene TRBV11-2 combines with J gene TRBJ2-5, with D hard to call. The CDR3 extends over 12 amino acids. Germline V lookup: CDR1 SGHAT, CDR2 FQNNGV. Trimming removed 0 bases at V and 4 bases at J, with 3 bases between. CDR3 protein: CASSLDIETQYF. The CDR3 DNA follows: TGTGCCAGCAGCTTAGATATAGAGACCCAGTACTTC.

J is TRBJ2-3 and V is TRBV2; TRBD1 or TRBD2 may be the D gene (5 bases each). In germline, CDR1 is SNHLY, CDR2 FYNNEI. Trimming left V 8 bases short and J 6 bases short, with 12 bases between. The CDR3 totals 12 residues. CDR3 DNA sequence: TGTGCCAGCCGAGTTGGGACCGATACGCAGTATTTT. It specifies CASRVGTDTQYF.

The chain carries TRBV27 and TRBJ2-5, with 13 bases matching TRBD2. This CDR3 comprises 16 residues. The V gene end was trimmed by 4 bases and the J gene end by 5 bases; junction bases not matched to a gene: 7. From germline, CDR1 is MNHEY and CDR2 SMNVEV (reference sequence). The CDR3 DNA reads as TGTGCCAGCAGTTGGGACACTAGCGGGGGGGCCGAGACCCAGTACTTC. This translates into CASSWDTSGGAETQYF.

The chain uses TRBV3-1 (or the pseudogene TRBV3-2) and TRBJ1-2; 8 nucleotides align to TRBD1. The CDR3 is made up of 18 amino acids. Germline lookup yields CDR1 LGHDT and CDR2 YNNKEL (reference sequence). V lost 1 base to trimming and J lost 8 bases; unmatched junction nucleotides: 18. The CDR3: CASSQVQGARASFYGYTF. Written as DNA, the CDR3 is TGTGCCAGCAGCCAAGTTCAGGGGGCGCGAGCCTCTTTCTACGGCTACACCTTC.

The chain carries TRBV11-3 and TRBJ2-7; 7 nucleotides line up with TRBD1. V trimming: 10 bases; J trimming: 4 bases; junction bases outside the gene matches: 1. Germline CDR1 reads SGHNT; CDR2 reads YENEEA. The CDR3 spans 10 residues. CDR3 in DNA: TGTGCCAACAGGGGTTACGAGCAGTACTTC. Its protein is CANRGYEQYF.

The chain links TRBV5-6 to TRBJ1-2; D is unclear. Trimming removed 0 bases from V and 0 bases from J, with 9 bases in between. The germline gives CDR1 SGHDT, CDR2 YYEEEE. The CDR3 sequence is 15 residues long. Written as DNA, the CDR3 is TGTGCCAGCAGCTTGGTGGTCAGCTCTAACTATGGCTACACCTTC. As protein: CASSLVVSSNYGYTF.

The V and J genes are TRBV5-1 and TRBJ2-7, with 8 bases identical to TRBD2. V was pared by 1 base and J by 0 bases, with 3 bases of the junction left unmatched. The CDR3 totals 15 residues. CDR1 and CDR2 from the germline V gene are SGHRS and YFSETQ. CDR3 DNA sequence: TGCGCCAGCAGCTTGACGGGGGGGACCTCCTACGAGCAGTACTTC. Translation: CASSLTGGTSYEQYF.

This clone came up a few times. The chain carries TRBV7-3 and TRBJ2-7, with a possible D match to TRBD1 (6 bases). Trimming shortened V by 3 bases and J by 3 bases, and 12 bases separated the two germline ends. This CDR3 contains 14 residues. CDR1 is SGHTA and CDR2 is FQGTGA in the germline V gene. Written as DNA, the CDR3 is TGTGCCAGCAGCTTTAGACAGGAGAACTACGAGCAGTACTTC. The encoded protein is CASSFRQENYEQYF.

V gene TRBV9 combines with J gene TRBJ2-7; a possible D gene is TRBD2 (5 bases). The V gene's germline CDR1 is SGDLS and CDR2 YYNGEE. Between the trimmed V and J ends, which lost 0 bases and 0 bases, there was a span of 10 bases. This CDR3 spans 15 amino acids. CDR3 bases: TGTGCCAGCAGCGTAGCTGGAGCGGCCTCCTACGAGCAGTACTTC. Its protein is CASSVAGAASYEQYF. The complete variable domain, with remaining parts taken from reference TRBV9 and TRBJ2-7, reads DSGVTQTPKHLITATGQRVTLRCSPRSGDLSVYWYQQSLDQGLQFLIQYYNGEERAKGNILERFSAQQFPDLHSELNLSSLELGDSALYFCASSVAGAASYEQYFGPGTRLTVT.

This clone was seen a single time. J is TRBJ2-7 and V is TRBV2; no reliable D call. V was cut by 7 bases and J by 0 bases, with 10 bases left in between. This CDR3 is 13 amino acids long. CDR1 SNHLY and CDR2 FYNNEI come from the germline V gene. CDR3 protein: CASKATPSYEQYF. The CDR3 DNA is TGTGCCAGCAAGGCAACGCCCTCCTACGAGCAGTACTTC.

The chain carries TRBV25-1 and TRBJ2-2; D remains unclear. V dropped 8 bases and J dropped 9 bases, with 16 bases sitting between them. The CDR3 is 13 amino acids. The germline CDR1 and CDR2 sequences are MGHDK and SYGVNS. CDR3 sequence: CASHGPYTRELFF. CDR3 sequence (DNA): TGTGCCAGCCATGGGCCCTATACCCGGGAGCTGTTTTTT. Full variable domain (outside the CDR3, taken from reference TRBV25-1 and TRBJ2-2): EADIYQTPRYLVIGTGKKITLECSQTMGHDKMYWYQQDPGMELHLIHYSYGVNSTEKGDLSSESTVSRIRTEHFPLTLESARPSHTSQYLCASHGPYTRELFFGEGSRLTVL.

The CDR3 sequence: CAWGPGQLNQPQHF. Written as DNA, the CDR3 is TGTGCCTGGGGACCAGGACAGTTGAATCAGCCCCAGCATTTT. J is TRBJ1-5 and V is TRBV30; D may be TRBD1 (6 bases). The CDR3 is 14 amino acids. V dropped 5 bases and J dropped 4 bases, with 15 bases sitting between them. The germline V gene has CDR1 GTSNPN and CDR2 SVGIG (reference sequence). The whole variable domain, remainder taken from reference TRBV30 and TRBJ1-5, is SQTIHQWPATLVQPVGSPLSLECTVEGTSNPNLYWYRQAAGRGLQLLFYSVGIGQISSEVPQNLSASRPQDRQFILSSKKLLLSDSGFYLCAWGPGQLNQPQHFGDGTRLSIL.

J is TRBJ1-2 and V is TRBV27; 11 bases line up with TRBD1. Looked up from germline, CDR1 is MNHEY and CDR2 is SMNVEV (reference sequence). Trimming removed 4 bases from V and 4 bases from J; junction bases left unmatched: 5. This CDR3 is built from 15 residues. The DNA of the CDR3 is TGTGCCAGCAGTTCGGGGACAGGGGGTTTCTATGGCTACACCTTC. Its protein is CASSSGTGGFYGYTF.